The 10 T cell receptor beta chains given below trace back to one sample, sequenced in a study of blood T cell repertoires in COVID-19. Clones were read by immunoSEQ multiplex PCR, and TCRdb kept only the in-frame ones, dropping some. The sample carries about 200,000 clones, 80% to 90% recorded once. Material for sequencing was peripheral blood. These receptors originate from a man aged 55-75 years with acute or convalescent COVID-19.

The genes are TRBV27 and TRBJ2-7; TRBD1 aligns across 9 bases. Germline V gene data show CDR1 as MNHEY and CDR2 as SMNVEV (reference sequence). Unmatched junction bases numbered 7, after V lost 5 bases and J lost 2 bases. This CDR3 is built from 15 residues. The CDR3 nucleotides are TGTGCCAGCAGTCTAACCGGGACAGGGACCTACGAGCAGTACTTC. Translated, it gives CASSLTGTGTYEQYF.

The gene calls are TRBV19 and TRBJ2-2; 7 nucleotides match TRBD1. The CDR3 length is 15 residues. V was clipped by 5 bases and J by 3 bases; unmatched bases: 6. Germline V lookup: CDR1 LNHDA, CDR2 SQIVND (reference sequence). The CDR3 nucleotides read TGTGCCAGTAGTCCCAGGGACAGAGACACCGGGGAGCTGTTTTTT. Residues: CASSPRDRDTGELFF.

The genes are TRBV5-4 and TRBJ2-7; 9 bases match TRBD1. The CDR3 sequence is 14 residues long. V dropped 2 bases and J dropped 3; count of bases not matched to a gene: 3. Looked up from germline, CDR1 is SGHNT and CDR2 is YYREEE (reference sequence). Written as DNA, the CDR3 is TGTGCCAGCAGCTTCGAGGACAGGGGCTACGAGCAGTACTTC. Protein product: CASSFEDRGYEQYF.

This rearrangement joins TRBV28 to TRBJ2-7; tentatively, D is TRBD1 (5 bases). The CDR3 has 13 amino acids. V was clipped by 2 bases and J by 1 base, with 6 bases between them. Germline V gives CDR1 MDHEN, CDR2 SYDVKM. The CDR3 loop is CASSLTGSYEQYF. As DNA, the CDR3 is TGTGCCAGCAGTTTAACAGGATCCTACGAGCAGTACTTC.

This clone was observed once. The chain links TRBV9 to TRBJ2-3, with D unclear. Trimming left V 1 base short and J 0 bases short, with 6 bases between. The germline CDR1 and CDR2 sequences are SGDLS and YYNGEE. This CDR3 contains 14 residues. The CDR3 region is CASSVTGSTDTQYF. In DNA, the CDR3 is TGTGCCAGCAGCGTAACCGGGAGCACAGATACGCAGTATTTT.

This clone was counted a few times. V is TRBV5-1 and J is TRBJ2-5; possible D gene TRBD2, 6 bases. CDR3 length equals 15 residues. Germline V CDR1 and CDR2: SGHRS, YFSETQ. Trimming took 4 bases from V and 4 from J, leaving 17 bases between them. The CDR3 nucleotides are TGCGCCAGCAGCACGGGACTTACAAGCCCAGAGACCCAGTACTTC. Its translation: CASSTGLTSPETQYF.

V gene TRBV28 combines with J gene TRBJ1-6, with D possibly being TRBD1 (5 bases). The germline V gene encodes CDR1 MDHEN and CDR2 SYDVKM. V was trimmed by 3 bases and J by 8 bases, leaving 14 bases between them. The CDR3 spans 15 residues. CDR3 sequence reads: CASSFQGPRDSPLHF. As DNA, the CDR3 is TGTGCCAGCAGTTTTCAGGGCCCCAGGGATTCACCCCTCCACTTT. The complete variable domain, with remaining parts taken from reference TRBV28 and TRBJ1-6, reads DVKVTQSSRYLVKRTGEKVFLECVQDMDHENMFWYRQDPGLGLRLIYFSYDVKMKEKGDIPEGYSVSREKKERFSLILESASTNQTSMYLCASSFQGPRDSPLHFGNGTRLTVT.

This rearrangement joins TRBV12-3 or TRBV12-4 to TRBJ1-1; the D gene is possibly TRBD1 (6 bases). V shed 6 bases and J shed 4 bases, with 12 bases lying between them. The CDR3 has 13 amino acids. CDR3 in DNA: TGTGCCAGCAGCCGCGTACAGGGCACTGAAGCTTTCTTT. This codes for CASSRVQGTEAFF.

Notes on this clone: This sample includes further DNA sequences coding for the same CDR3. The genes are TRBV12-3 or TRBV12-4 and TRBJ2-5; 8 bases are shared with TRBD1. V trimming: 6 bases; J trimming: 2 bases; junction bases outside the gene matches: 2. The CDR3 loop spans 13 amino acids. The CDR3: CASSGQGQETQYF. In DNA form, the CDR3 reads TGTGCCAGCAGCGGACAGGGACAAGAGACCCAGTACTTC.

J is TRBJ2-7 and V is TRBV6-5; D possibly corresponds to TRBD1 (5 bases). Trimming pared 6 bases from V and 5 bases from J, leaving 11 bases between. The CDR3 runs to 12 residues. In germline, CDR1 is MNHEY, CDR2 SVGAGI. The CDR3 region has the DNA TGTGCCAGCAGCCCAGGGTCCGACGAGCAGTACTTC. This sequence encodes CASSPGSDEQYF.